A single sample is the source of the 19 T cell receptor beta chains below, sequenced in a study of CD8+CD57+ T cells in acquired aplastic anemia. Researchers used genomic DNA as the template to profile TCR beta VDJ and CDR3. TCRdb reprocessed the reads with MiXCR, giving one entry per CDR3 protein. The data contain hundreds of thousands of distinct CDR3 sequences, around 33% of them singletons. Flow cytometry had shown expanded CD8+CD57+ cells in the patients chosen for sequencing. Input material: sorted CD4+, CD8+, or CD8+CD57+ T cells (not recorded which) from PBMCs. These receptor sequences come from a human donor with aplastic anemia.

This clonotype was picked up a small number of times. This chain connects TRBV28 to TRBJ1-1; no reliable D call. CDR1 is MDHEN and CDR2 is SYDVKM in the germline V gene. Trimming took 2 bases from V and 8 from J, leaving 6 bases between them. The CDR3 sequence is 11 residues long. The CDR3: CASSLLKEAFF. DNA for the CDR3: TGTGCCAGCAGTTTACTGAAAGAAGCTTTCTTT.

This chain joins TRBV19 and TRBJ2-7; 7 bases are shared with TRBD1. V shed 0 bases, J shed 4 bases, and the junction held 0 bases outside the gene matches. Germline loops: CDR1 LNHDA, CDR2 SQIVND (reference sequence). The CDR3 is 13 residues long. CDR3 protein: CASSIEDRYEQYF. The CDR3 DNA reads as TGTGCCAGTAGTATAGAGGACAGGTACGAGCAGTACTTC.

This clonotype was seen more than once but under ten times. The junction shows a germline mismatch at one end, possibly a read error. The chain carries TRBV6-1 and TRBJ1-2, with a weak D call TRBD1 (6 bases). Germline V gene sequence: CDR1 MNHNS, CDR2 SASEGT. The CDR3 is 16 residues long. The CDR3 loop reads CASREDRRPLAYGYTF. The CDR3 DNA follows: TGTGCCAGCAGAGAAGACAGGCGGCCCCTTGCCTATGGCTACACCTTC.

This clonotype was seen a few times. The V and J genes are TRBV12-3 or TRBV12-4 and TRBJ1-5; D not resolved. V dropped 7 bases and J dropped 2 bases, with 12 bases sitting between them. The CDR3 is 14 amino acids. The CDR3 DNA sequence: TGTGCCAGCACGACGTTAGGTGGCAATCAGCCCCAGCATTTT. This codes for CASTTLGGNQPQHF.

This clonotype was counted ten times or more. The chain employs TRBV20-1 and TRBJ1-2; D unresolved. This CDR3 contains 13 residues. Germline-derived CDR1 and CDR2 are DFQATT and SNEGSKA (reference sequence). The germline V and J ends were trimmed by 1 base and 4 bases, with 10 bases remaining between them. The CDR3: CSARGEGIYGYTF. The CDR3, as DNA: TGCAGTGCTAGAGGCGAGGGAATCTATGGCTACACCTTC.

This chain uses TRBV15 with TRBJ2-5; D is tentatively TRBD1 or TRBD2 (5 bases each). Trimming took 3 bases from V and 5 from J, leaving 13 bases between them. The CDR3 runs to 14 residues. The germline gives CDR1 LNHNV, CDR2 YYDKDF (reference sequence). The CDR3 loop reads CATSSYGREETQYF. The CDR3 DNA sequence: TGTGCCACCAGCAGTTACGGCAGGGAGGAGACCCAGTACTTC.

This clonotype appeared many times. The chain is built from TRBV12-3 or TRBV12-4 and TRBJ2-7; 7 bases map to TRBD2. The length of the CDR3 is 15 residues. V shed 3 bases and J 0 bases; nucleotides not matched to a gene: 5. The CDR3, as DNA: TGTGCCAGCAGTTTCGGTCTAGCGGACTCCTACGAGCAGTACTTC. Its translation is CASSFGLADSYEQYF.

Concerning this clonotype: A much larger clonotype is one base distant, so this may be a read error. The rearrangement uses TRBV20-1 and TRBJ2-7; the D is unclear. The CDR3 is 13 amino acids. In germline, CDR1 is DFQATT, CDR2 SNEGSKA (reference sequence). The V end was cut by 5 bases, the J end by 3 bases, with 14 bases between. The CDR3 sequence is CSAVRPVIYEQYF. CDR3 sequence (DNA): TGCAGTGCTGTTAGACCCGTCATCTACGAGCAGTACTTC.

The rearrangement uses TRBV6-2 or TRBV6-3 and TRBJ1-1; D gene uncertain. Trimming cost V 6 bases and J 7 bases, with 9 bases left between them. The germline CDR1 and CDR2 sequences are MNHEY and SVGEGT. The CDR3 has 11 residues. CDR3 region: CASRDEGEAFF. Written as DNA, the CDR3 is TGTGCCAGCAGGGACGAAGGTGAAGCTTTCTTT.

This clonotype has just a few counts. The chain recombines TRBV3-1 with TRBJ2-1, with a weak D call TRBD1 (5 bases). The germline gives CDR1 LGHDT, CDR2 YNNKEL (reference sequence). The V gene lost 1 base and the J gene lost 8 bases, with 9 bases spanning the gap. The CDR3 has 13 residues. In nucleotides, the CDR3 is TGTGCCAGCAGCCAAGGGTGGACATATGAGCAGTTCTTC. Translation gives CASSQGWTYEQFF.

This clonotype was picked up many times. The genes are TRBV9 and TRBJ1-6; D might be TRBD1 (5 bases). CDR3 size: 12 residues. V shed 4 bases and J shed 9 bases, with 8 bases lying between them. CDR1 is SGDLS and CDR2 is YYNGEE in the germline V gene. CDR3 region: CASSRGVSPLHF. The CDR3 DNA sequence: TGTGCCAGCAGCCGAGGGGTTTCACCCCTCCACTTT. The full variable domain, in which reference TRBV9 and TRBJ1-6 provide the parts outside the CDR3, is DSGVTQTPKHLITATGQRVTLRCSPRSGDLSVYWYQQSLDQGLQFLIQYYNGEERAKGNILERFSAQQFPDLHSELNLSSLELGDSALYFCASSRGVSPLHFGNGTRLTVT.

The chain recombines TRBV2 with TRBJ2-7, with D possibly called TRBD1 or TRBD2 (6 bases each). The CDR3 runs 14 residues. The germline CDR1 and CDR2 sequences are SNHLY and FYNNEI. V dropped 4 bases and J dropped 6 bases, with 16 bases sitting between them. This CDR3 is CASSARWGAGEQYF. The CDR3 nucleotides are TGTGCCAGCAGTGCGAGGTGGGGGGCAGGCGAGCAGTACTTC.

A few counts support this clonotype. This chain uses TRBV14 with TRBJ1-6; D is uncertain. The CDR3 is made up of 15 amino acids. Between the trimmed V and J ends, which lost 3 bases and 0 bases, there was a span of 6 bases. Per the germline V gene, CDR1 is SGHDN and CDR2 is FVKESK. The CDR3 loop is CASSQRSSYNSPLHF. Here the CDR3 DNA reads TGTGCCAGCAGCCAGAGAAGCTCCTATAATTCACCCCTCCACTTT.

The CDR3 spells CASSQEAGYADIQYF. The DNA for the CDR3 is TGCGCCAGCAGCCAAGAGGCAGGCTATGCTGACATTCAGTACTTC. The chain combines TRBV4-3 with TRBJ2-4; D is unclear. This CDR3 contains 15 residues. Per the germline V gene, CDR1 is LGHNA and CDR2 is YSLEER. Trimming shortened V by 0 bases and J by 8 bases, and 14 bases separated the two germline ends.

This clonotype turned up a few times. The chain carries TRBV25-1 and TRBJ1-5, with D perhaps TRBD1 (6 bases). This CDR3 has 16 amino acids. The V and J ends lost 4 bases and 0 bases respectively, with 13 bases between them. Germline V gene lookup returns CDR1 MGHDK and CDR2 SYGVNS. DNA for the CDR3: TGTGCCAGCAGTGCTAGTAGGGACACTAGCAATCAGCCCCAGCATTTT. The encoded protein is CASSASRDTSNQPQHF.

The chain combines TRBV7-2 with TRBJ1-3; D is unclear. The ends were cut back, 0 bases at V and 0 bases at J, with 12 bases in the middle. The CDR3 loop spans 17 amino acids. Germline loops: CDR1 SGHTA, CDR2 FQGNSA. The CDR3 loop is CASSLARLSSSGNTIYF. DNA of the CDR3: TGTGCCAGCAGCTTAGCCAGGCTGTCCTCCTCTGGAAACACCATATATTTT.

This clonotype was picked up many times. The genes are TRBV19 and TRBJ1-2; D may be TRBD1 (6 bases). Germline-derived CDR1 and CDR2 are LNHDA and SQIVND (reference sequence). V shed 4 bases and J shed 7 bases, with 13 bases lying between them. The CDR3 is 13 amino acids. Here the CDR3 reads CASSNTGLSGYTF. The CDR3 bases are TGTGCCAGTAGTAATACAGGGTTGAGTGGCTACACCTTC.

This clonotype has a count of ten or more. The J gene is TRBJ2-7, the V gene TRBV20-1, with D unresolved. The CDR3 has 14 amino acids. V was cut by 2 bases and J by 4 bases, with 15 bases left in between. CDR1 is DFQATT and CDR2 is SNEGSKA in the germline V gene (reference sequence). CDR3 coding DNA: TGCAGTGCTAGAAGGTATGAGGCGGTGTACGAGCAGTACTTC. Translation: CSARRYEAVYEQYF.

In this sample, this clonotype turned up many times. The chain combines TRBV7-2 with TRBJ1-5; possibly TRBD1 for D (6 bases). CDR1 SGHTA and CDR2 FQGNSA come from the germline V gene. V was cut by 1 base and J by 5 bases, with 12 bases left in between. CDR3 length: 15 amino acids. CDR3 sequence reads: CASSLDSGADQPQHF. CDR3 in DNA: TGTGCCAGCAGCTTAGACTCAGGGGCAGATCAGCCCCAGCATTTT.